This T cell receptor (beta chain) came from a study of cytomegalovirus exposure and HLA in healthy donors. Between the trimmed V and J ends, which lost 3 bases and 1 base, there was a span of 7 bases. This CDR3 has 13 amino acids. Looked up from germline, CDR1 is SGHNT and CDR2 is YYREEE (reference sequence). 13 Jbeta primers and 60 Vbeta primers were used for the PCR. Generated by immunoSEQ multiplex PCR, the TCRdb table keeps only in-frame clones and is missing some. The data hold about 100,000 clones, with around 83% observed a single time. Sequenced sample: PBMCs. J is TRBJ1-1 and V is TRBV5-4; D unclear. This TCR derives from a man aged 25-40 years in good health and CMV-seronegative. The DNA for the CDR3 is TGTGCCAGCAGCTCACCGGGGAACACTGAAGCTTTCTTT. This sequence encodes CASSSPGNTEAFF.